A single T cell receptor (beta chain) is shown here with its context. Its antigen is undetermined. V lost 2 bases, J lost 5 bases, and 7 bases stayed unmatched. Germline values: CDR1 SGHDT, CDR2 YYEEEE. The CDR3 runs to 15 residues. The PCR made use of 60 Vbeta and 13 Jbeta primers. Repertoires were generated with immunoSEQ multiplex PCR, while TCRdb's copy carries only in-frame clones and drops some. The profile covers 100,000 to 150,000 clones, with 73% appearing a single time and over 4% taken by the ten largest. The data stem from a study of cytomegalovirus exposure and HLA in healthy donors. Findings of the study overall: Specific recognition of CMV antigens was confirmed in vitro for a few chains (all CMV-associated). Reportedly, fewer N-insertions than the roughly 700-donor mean appeared in an Asian-associated ancestry cluster in a later analysis.

The chain recombines TRBV5-6 with TRBJ2-5; 9 nucleotides line up with TRBD2. The sequenced material came from PBMCs. The sequence was collected from a man between 60 and 75 years old in good health and CMV-seropositive. The CDR3 DNA reads TGTGCCAGCAGCTTTGGTGGCGGGGGGGCCGAGACCCAGTACTTC. It yields the protein CASSFGGGGAETQYF.